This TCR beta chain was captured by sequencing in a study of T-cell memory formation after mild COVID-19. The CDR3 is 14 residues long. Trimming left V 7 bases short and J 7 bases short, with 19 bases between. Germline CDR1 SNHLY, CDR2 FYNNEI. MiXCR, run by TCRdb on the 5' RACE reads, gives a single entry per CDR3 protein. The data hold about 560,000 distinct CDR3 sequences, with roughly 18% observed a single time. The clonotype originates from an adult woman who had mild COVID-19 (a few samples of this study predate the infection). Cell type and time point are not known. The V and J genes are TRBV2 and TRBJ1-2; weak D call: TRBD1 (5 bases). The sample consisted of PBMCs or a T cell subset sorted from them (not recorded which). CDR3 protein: CASTSGRGGFGYTF. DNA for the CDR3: TGTGCCAGCACTTCAGGGAGGGGCGGCTTTGGCTACACCTTC. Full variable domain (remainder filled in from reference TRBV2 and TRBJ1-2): EPEVTQTPSHQVTQMGQEVILRCVPISNHLYFYWYRQILGQKVEFLVSFYNNEISEKSEIFDDQFSVERPDGSNFTLKIRSTKLEDSAMYFCASTSGRGGFGYTFGSGTRLTVV.